The rows below give T cell receptor beta chains drawn from one sample of a study of blood T cells in healthy people across ages. TCRdb used MiXCR to reprocess the 5' RACE reads, holding one entry per CDR3 protein. Of more than 1 million distinct CDR3 sequences listed, more than 40% are singletons. Sequencing was done on a sample of blood. These receptors originate from a woman aged 60-75 years in good health. Both conserved end residues are part of each CDR3. The D gene is left open where the match is weak. Not every row has a clone size; where given, it reads once, few, many or a size class.

v_call	clone_size	cdr3_length	d_call	j_call	cdr3_nt	cdr3_aa
TRBV28	.	14	.	TRBJ2-1	TGTGCCAGCACCGTGTTCGGGCCTTACAATGAGCAGTTCTTC	CASTVFGPYNEQFF
TRBV3-1	.	12	.	TRBJ2-1	TGTGCCAGCAGCCAAGAACCAGATGAGCAGTTCTTC	CASSQEPDEQFF
TRBV15	.	13	.	TRBJ1-2	TGTGCCACCAGCGGAGGACAGAAATATGGCTACACCTTC	CATSGGQKYGYTF
TRBV9	.	13	TRBD2	TRBJ2-1	TGTGCCAGCAGCGTGGCGGGGGTCAATGAGCAGTTCTTC	CASSVAGVNEQFF
TRBV11-2	.	14	.	TRBJ1-2	TGTGCCAGCAGCTTAGCTTCGGTAAACTATGGCTACACCTTC	CASSLASVNYGYTF
TRBV4-1	.	14	.	TRBJ2-5	TGCGCCAGCAGCCAAGCTACCGGGCCCCAGACCCAGTACTTC	CASSQATGPQTQYF
TRBV28	.	15	.	TRBJ2-7	TGTGCCAGCAGTCAACAGGGCCCAAGCTCCTACGAGCAGTACTTC	CASSQQGPSSYEQYF
TRBV28	.	14	.	TRBJ2-5	TGTGCCAGCAGTTCCAGAGGGGTGGGGGAGACCCAGTACTTC	CASSSRGVGETQYF
TRBV9	many	14	.	TRBJ2-3	TGTGCCAGCAGCGTAGAGGGGAGCACAGATACGCAGTATTTT	CASSVEGSTDTQYF
TRBV15	.	11	.	TRBJ2-7	TGTGCCACCGAAGGTGACAGCGAGCAGTACTTC	CATEGDSEQYF
TRBV4-2	.	13	TRBD2	TRBJ2-7	TGTGCTAGCCGGGGACTAGGACTCAATGAGCAGTACTTC	CASRGLGLNEQYF
TRBV7-3	.	16	.	TRBJ2-3	TGTGCCAGCAGCCCGAGGCTGGCTTCGAGCACAGATACGCAGTATTTT	CASSPRLASSTDTQYF
TRBV28	.	18	.	TRBJ2-7	TGTGCCAGCGCCACCGAGGGGGGAGTCCATCCAAGCTCCTACGAGCAGTACTTC	CASATEGGVHPSSYEQYF
TRBV20-1	few	14	.	TRBJ2-7	TGCAGTGCTAGACCAGCGGGTGGGTCCTACGAGCAGTACTTC	CSARPAGGSYEQYF
TRBV7-8	few	14	TRBD1	TRBJ2-7	TGTGCCAGCAGCTTAAGCAGGGGGCTCGACGAGCAGTACTTC	CASSLSRGLDEQYF
TRBV7-9	.	16	TRBD2	TRBJ2-7	TGTGCCAGCAGCTCCACTCAAGCGGGAGCTATCTACGAGCAGTACTTC	CASSSTQAGAIYEQYF
TRBV20-1	.	13	.	TRBJ2-5	TGCAGTGCTAGAGGGGCTAGTATGGGGACCCAGTACTTC	CSARGASMGTQYF
TRBV12-3/TRBV12-4	few	16	.	TRBJ1-4	TGTGCCAGCAGACCAACCTGGGACACCTCTAATGAAAAACTGTTTTTT	CASRPTWDTSNEKLFF
TRBV3-1	.	15	TRBD2	TRBJ2-3	TGTGCCAGCAGCTCGGGGCGGGAGTCTCCAGATACGCAGTATTTT	CASSSGRESPDTQYF
TRBV30	.	14	.	TRBJ2-7	TGTGCCTGGCGCCAGGGGAATTTACCCTACGAGCAGTACTTC	CAWRQGNLPYEQYF
TRBV7-2	.	15	TRBD1	TRBJ1-2	TGTGCCGGCAGCGGGCGACAGGGCTCATCTAGTGGCTACACCTTC	CAGSGRQGSSSGYTF
TRBV24-1	.	22	.	TRBJ2-7	TGTGCCACCAGTGACTCCGGGACAGGGTTTTCTAGCGGGAGTACGCGGACCTACGGGCAGTACTTC	CATSDSGTGFSSGSTRTYGQYF
TRBV28	.	13	.	TRBJ2-3	TGTGCCAGCAGTTTAAGTTCTCTAGATACGCAGTATTTT	CASSLSSLDTQYF
TRBV3-1	.	14	.	TRBJ1-2	TGTGCCAGCAGCCACCACAGGGCTATGTTGGGCTACACCTTC	CASSHHRAMLGYTF
TRBV29-1	.	13	.	TRBJ2-7	TGCAGCGTTGTTAGCAGATTGACCTACGAGCAGTACTTC	CSVVSRLTYEQYF
TRBV5-5	.	14	.	TRBJ2-4	TGTGCCAGCAGCGTGGGGGCTGCGACAAACATTCAGTACTTC	CASSVGAATNIQYF
TRBV29-1	few	14	.	TRBJ1-1	TGCAGCGCCGTGACCACCGTCGCGAACACTGAAGCTTTCTTT	CSAVTTVANTEAFF
TRBV27	.	15	.	TRBJ1-5	TGTGCCAGCAGCCCTAAGAGTTATAGCAATCAGCCCCAGCATTTT	CASSPKSYSNQPQHF
TRBV11-2	many	16	.	TRBJ2-3	TGTGCCAGCAGAATCCTGGTCCGTGGGGGCACAGATACGCAGTATTTT	CASRILVRGGTDTQYF
TRBV5-1	few	14	.	TRBJ2-7	TGCGCCAGCAGCTTGGACCAGACTTACTACGAGCAGTACTTC	CASSLDQTYYEQYF
TRBV20-1	.	14	TRBD2	TRBJ2-4	TGCAGTGCCGTTCCGGGAGGCCGTCGGGACATTCAGTACTTC	CSAVPGGRRDIQYF
TRBV2	few	12	.	TRBJ2-7	TGTGCCAGCAGTGAGGACGTCTCGGAGCAGTACTTC	CASSEDVSEQYF
TRBV7-3	.	13	.	TRBJ1-1	TGTGCCAGCAGCCCCGACTTCAACACTGAAGCTTTCTTT	CASSPDFNTEAFF
TRBV6-1	.	17	.	TRBJ1-6	TGTGCCAGCAGTGAAGAACCCACGTTGAGGTCTAATTCACCCCTCCACTTT	CASSEEPTLRSNSPLHF
TRBV4-1	.	14	.	TRBJ2-3	TGCGCCAGCAGCCAAGGGCGAGGGTCAGATACGCAGTATTTT	CASSQGRGSDTQYF
TRBV21-1	once	11	.	TRBJ1-2	TGTGCCAGCGCCTTGGGGGATGGCTACACCTTC	CASALGDGYTF
TRBV7-6	few	16	.	TRBJ2-3	TGTGCCAGCAGCAGCTGGACCGGCACGGGCACAGATACGCAGTATTTT	CASSSWTGTGTDTQYF
TRBV29-1	.	14	.	TRBJ2-5	TGCAGCGTTGAAGCCCTTGGGGGATTGGGGGCCCAGTACTTC	CSVEALGGLGAQYF
TRBV29-1	.	13	TRBD2	TRBJ2-7	TGCAGCGTTGACCGGGAGGAAGGGTACGAGCAGTACTTC	CSVDREEGYEQYF
TRBV6-1	.	13	.	TRBJ1-4	TGTGCCAGCATAGGGCTGATTAATGAAAAACTGTTTTTT	CASIGLINEKLFF
TRBV19	.	15	.	TRBJ2-4	TGTCCCAGTATCGGGTCCCGGGACGCCAAAAACATTCAGTACTTC	CPSIGSRDAKNIQYF
TRBV5-1	.	15	TRBD2	TRBJ2-4	TGCGCCAGCAGCTTGGAGGGACTAGCGGGAGGGCCGGAGTACTTC	CASSLEGLAGGPEYF
TRBV11-1	.	13	.	TRBJ1-1	TGTGCCAGCAGCTCCGGTCCTGGGATTGAAGCTTTCTTT	CASSSGPGIEAFF
TRBV5-6	few	17	TRBD1	TRBJ2-5	TGTGCCAGCAGCGACACATCTCGGACAGGGAGTAGAGAGACCCAGTACTTC	CASSDTSRTGSRETQYF
TRBV19	.	17	TRBD2	TRBJ2-3	TGTGCCAGTAGTATAAGGAGAGAGGAGCGGGAGATAGATACGCAGTATTTT	CASSIRREEREIDTQYF
TRBV29-1	.	14	.	TRBJ2-7	TGCAGCGGAAACAGGGGACTCTCCTACAATGAGCAGTACTTC	CSGNRGLSYNEQYF
TRBV13	.	17	TRBD2	TRBJ2-1	TGTGCCAGCAGCTTTTACCTGGGGGGGGTAAGCTACAATGAGCAGTTCTTC	CASSFYLGGVSYNEQFF
TRBV20-1	.	16	TRBD2	TRBJ2-1	TGCAGTGCTAGAGATGGGGGACTAGCGAGAGAGAGGAAGCAGTTCTTC	CSARDGGLARERKQFF